This T cell receptor (beta chain) originates from a study of CD8 T cells in Susac syndrome. Study observations and caveats: That the number of individuals in its TCR sequencing and HLA analysis was relatively small was acknowledged by the study.

A quantity of roughly 0.5 to 1 ug RNA underwent reverse transcription using random hexamers. The CDR3 of TCR beta was amplified by immunoSEQ multiplex PCR across 54 Vbeta and 13 Jbeta. Each CDR3 protein is one row after TCRdb ran MiXCR on the immunoSEQ multiplex PCR reads. The sample has around 270,000 distinct CDR3 sequences, approximately 85% seen once. The germline V gene encodes CDR1 KGHDR and CDR2 SFDVKD. This CDR3 region has 17 residues. With 3 bases clipped from V and 2 bases from J, the junction kept 11 bases outside the gene matches. Remarks on this clonotype: The antigen is not known.

This TCR was recovered from a human donor with multiple sclerosis. Sequenced material: CD8+ T cells from PBMCs. The chain carries TRBV24-1 and TRBJ2-7; 8 bases fit TRBD1. CDR3 DNA sequence: TGTGCCACCAGTGATCCGAACCAGGGACAGGCTCCCTACGAGCAGTACTTC. Encoded protein: CATSDPNQGQAPYEQYF.